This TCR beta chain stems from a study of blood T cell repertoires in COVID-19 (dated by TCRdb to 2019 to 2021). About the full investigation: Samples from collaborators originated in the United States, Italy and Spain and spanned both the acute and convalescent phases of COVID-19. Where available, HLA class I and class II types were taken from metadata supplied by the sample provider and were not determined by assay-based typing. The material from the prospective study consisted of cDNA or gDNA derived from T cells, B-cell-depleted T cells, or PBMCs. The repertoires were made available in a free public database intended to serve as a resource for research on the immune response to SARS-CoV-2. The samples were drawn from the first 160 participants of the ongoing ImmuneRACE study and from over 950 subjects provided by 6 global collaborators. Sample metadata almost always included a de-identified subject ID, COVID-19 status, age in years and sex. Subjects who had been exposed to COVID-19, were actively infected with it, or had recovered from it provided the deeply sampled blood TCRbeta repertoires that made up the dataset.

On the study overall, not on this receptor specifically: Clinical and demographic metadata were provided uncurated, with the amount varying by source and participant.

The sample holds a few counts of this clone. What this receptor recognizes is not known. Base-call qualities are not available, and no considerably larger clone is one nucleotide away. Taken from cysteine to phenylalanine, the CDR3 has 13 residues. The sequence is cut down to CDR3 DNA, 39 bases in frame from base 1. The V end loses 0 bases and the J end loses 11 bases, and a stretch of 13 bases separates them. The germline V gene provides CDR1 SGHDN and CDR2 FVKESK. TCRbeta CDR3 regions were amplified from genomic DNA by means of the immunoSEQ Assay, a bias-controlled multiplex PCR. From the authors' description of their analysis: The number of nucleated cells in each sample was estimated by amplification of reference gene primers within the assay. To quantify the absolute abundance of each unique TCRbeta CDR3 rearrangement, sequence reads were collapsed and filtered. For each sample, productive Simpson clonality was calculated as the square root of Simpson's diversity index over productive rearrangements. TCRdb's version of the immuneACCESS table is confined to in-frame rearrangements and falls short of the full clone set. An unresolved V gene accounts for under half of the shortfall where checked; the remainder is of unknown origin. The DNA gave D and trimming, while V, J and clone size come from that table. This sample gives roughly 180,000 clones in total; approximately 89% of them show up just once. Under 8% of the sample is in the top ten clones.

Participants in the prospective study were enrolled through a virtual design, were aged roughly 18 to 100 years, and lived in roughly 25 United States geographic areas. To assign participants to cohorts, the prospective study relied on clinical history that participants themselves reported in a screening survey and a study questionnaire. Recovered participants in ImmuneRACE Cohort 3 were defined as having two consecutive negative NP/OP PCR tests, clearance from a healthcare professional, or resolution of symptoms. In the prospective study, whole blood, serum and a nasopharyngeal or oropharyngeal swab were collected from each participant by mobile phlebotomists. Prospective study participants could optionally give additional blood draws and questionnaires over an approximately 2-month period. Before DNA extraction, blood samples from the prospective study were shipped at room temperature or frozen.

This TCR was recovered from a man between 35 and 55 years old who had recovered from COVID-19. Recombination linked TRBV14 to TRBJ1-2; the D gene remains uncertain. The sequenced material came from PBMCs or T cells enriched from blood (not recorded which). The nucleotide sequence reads TGTGCCAGCAGCCAAGATCTTTGGTCGGGGTACACCTTC. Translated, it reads CASSQDLWSGYTF.